Listed below are T cell receptor beta chains from one sample, sequenced in a study of T cells in tumors after PD-1 blockade. Generated by immunoSEQ multiplex PCR, the TCRdb table keeps only in-frame clones and is missing some. The sample comprises 40,000 to 55,000 clones, just under 80% of which are singletons, and roughly 17% rests with the top ten. Sequencing was performed on PBMCs, taken before anti-PD-1 treatment. Receptors originate from a human donor with basal cell carcinoma. CDR3s include the opening cysteine and the closing phenylalanine or tryptophan. Fields, in order: V gene, clone size, J gene, D gene, CDR3 protein, CDR3 DNA. D genes are given only for firm matches. The size entry is marked missing in some rows and otherwise reads once, few, many or a size class.

v_call: TRBV3-1/TRBV3-2
clone_size: NA
j_call: TRBJ1-3
d_call: NA
cdr3_aa: CASSQRGNSGNTIYF
cdr3_nt: TGTGCCAGCAGCCAACGTGGAAACTCTGGAAACACCATATATTTT

v_call: TRBV24-1
clone_size: NA
j_call: TRBJ2-1
d_call: NA
cdr3_aa: CATSDLTEHNEQFF
cdr3_nt: TGTGCCACCAGTGATTTGACCGAGCACAATGAGCAGTTCTTC

v_call: TRBV5-4
clone_size: NA
j_call: TRBJ2-7
d_call: NA
cdr3_aa: CASRSPDSVYEQYF
cdr3_nt: TGTGCCAGCAGATCGCCGGACAGTGTCTACGAGCAGTACTTC

v_call: TRBV19
clone_size: NA
j_call: TRBJ2-1
d_call: TRBD2
cdr3_aa: CASSPGTSGTRNEQFF
cdr3_nt: TGTGCCAGTAGTCCCGGGACTAGCGGGACTCGGAATGAGCAGTTCTTC

v_call: TRBV7-2
clone_size: NA
j_call: TRBJ1-6
d_call: NA
cdr3_aa: CASSRGSGPSPYNSPLHF
cdr3_nt: TGTGCCAGCAGCAGGGGAAGTGGACCAAGCCCCTATAATTCACCCCTCCACTTT

v_call: TRBV10-2
clone_size: NA
j_call: TRBJ2-3
d_call: TRBD2
cdr3_aa: CASWTSGGTDTQYF
cdr3_nt: TGCGCCAGCTGGACTAGCGGGGGCACAGATACGCAGTATTTT

v_call: TRBV10-2
clone_size: few
j_call: TRBJ1-4
d_call: NA
cdr3_aa: CASRSGGTSNEKLFF
cdr3_nt: TGCGCCAGCAGGTCTGGCGGGACGTCTAATGAAAAACTGTTTTTT

v_call: TRBV28
clone_size: NA
j_call: TRBJ1-5
d_call: NA
cdr3_aa: CASSSGGGRNSNQPQHF
cdr3_nt: TGTGCCAGCAGTTCGGGGGGGGGTAGAAATAGCAATCAGCCCCAGCATTTT

v_call: TRBV12-5
clone_size: NA
j_call: TRBJ1-5
d_call: TRBD1
cdr3_aa: CASGSGQSNQPQHF
cdr3_nt: TGTGCTAGTGGTTCGGGACAGAGCAATCAGCCCCAGCATTTT

v_call: TRBV10-3
clone_size: NA
j_call: TRBJ1-5
d_call: TRBD1
cdr3_aa: CAISERQGGNQPQHF
cdr3_nt: TGTGCCATCAGTGAGCGACAGGGGGGGAATCAGCCCCAGCATTTT

v_call: TRBV2
clone_size: NA
j_call: TRBJ2-1
d_call: NA
cdr3_aa: CASSDLRGKTHEQFF
cdr3_nt: TGTGCCAGCAGTGACCTCCGGGGAAAGACCCATGAGCAGTTCTTC

v_call: TRBV29-1
clone_size: once
j_call: TRBJ1-1
d_call: NA
cdr3_aa: CSVSMGATEAFF
cdr3_nt: TGCAGCGTCAGCATGGGGGCCACTGAAGCTTTCTTT

v_call: TRBV12-3/TRBV12-4
clone_size: NA
j_call: TRBJ2-7
d_call: NA
cdr3_aa: CASSFGDSYEQYF
cdr3_nt: TGTGCCAGCAGTTTCGGGGACTCCTACGAGCAGTACTTC

v_call: TRBV7-2
clone_size: few
j_call: TRBJ1-6
d_call: TRBD1
cdr3_aa: CASSLLGGQGAGSPLHF
cdr3_nt: TGTGCCAGCAGCTTATTAGGGGGACAGGGGGCTGGTTCACCCCTCCACTTT

v_call: TRBV2
clone_size: NA
j_call: TRBJ2-1
d_call: NA
cdr3_aa: CASSPYNEQFF
cdr3_nt: TGTGCCAGCAGCCCGTACAATGAGCAGTTCTTC